This TCR beta chain was identified during a study of control samples from healthy donors and cancer patients. Sequencing was performed with immunoSEQ multiplex PCR; in TCRdb, only in-frame clones are kept and a portion is missing. The table includes 180,000 or so clones, 85% to 95% detected once. Trimming stripped 6 bases from V and 5 bases from J, with 17 bases between. CDR1 and CDR2 (germline): SGHTA, FQGNSA. The CDR3 contains 15 residues. The sample consisted of blood. This receptor was taken from a woman aged 60-75 years in good health. The chain uses TRBV7-2 and TRBJ2-1; tentative D call: TRBD2 (6 bases). CDR3 bases: TGTGCCAGCAGGACAACGGGGGAGCCACACAATGAGCAGTTCTTC. It is translated as CASRTTGEPHNEQFF.